The TCR beta chain under discussion was sequenced for a study of response to subunit inactivated influenza vaccine. Findings of the study overall: The study's authors posited that every seasonal influenza vaccination enlists few new T cells.

TCRdb re-analysed the RT-PCR reads in MiXCR, keeping a single row per CDR3 protein. Altogether about 310,000 distinct CDR3 sequences are present, roughly 22% being singletons, with the ten largest covering roughly 10%. The CDR3 spans 14 residues. Germline V lookup: CDR1 SEHNR, CDR2 FQNEAQ (reference sequence). V shed 5 bases and J 6 bases; nucleotides not matched to a gene: 2. Worth noting for this clonotype: The antigen remains undetermined.

Source: PBMCs from blood, taken approximately 20 months after vaccination. The clonotype originates from a man in his fifties or sixties who received an inactivated influenza vaccine. The chain employs TRBV7-9 and TRBJ2-1; 12 positions match TRBD2. The CDR3 region has the DNA TGTGCCAGCAGCGCGACTAGCGGGGGCAATGAGCAGTTCTTC. Translation gives CASSATSGGNEQFF.